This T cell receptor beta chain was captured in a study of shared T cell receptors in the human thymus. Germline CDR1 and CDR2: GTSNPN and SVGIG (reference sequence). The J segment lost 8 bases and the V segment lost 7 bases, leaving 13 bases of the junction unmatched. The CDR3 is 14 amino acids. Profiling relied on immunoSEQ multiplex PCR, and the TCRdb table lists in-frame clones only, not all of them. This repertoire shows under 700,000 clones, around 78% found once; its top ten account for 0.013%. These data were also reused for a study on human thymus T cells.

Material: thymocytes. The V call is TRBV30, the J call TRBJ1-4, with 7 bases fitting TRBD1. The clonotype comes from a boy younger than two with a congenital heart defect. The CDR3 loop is CASPGGRGKEKLFF. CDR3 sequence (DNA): TGTGCCTCCCCAGGCGGCAGGGGGAAAGAAAAACTGTTTTTT. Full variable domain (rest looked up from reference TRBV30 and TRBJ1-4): SQTIHQWPATLVQPVGSPLSLECTVEGTSNPNLYWYRQAAGRGLQLLFYSVGIGQISSEVPQNLSASRPQDRQFILSSKKLLLSDSGFYLCASPGGRGKEKLFFGSGTQLSVL.